These 10 T cell receptor beta chains share one sample of origin, sequenced in a study of T cells in Graves' hyperthyroidism and ophthalmopathy. The TCR beta CDR3 regions underwent amplification using RNA transcripts as the source. The HTBI primer set was used in a first-round RT-PCR of the TCR CDR3. TCRdb itself ran the multiplex PCR reads through MiXCR, one entry per CDR3 protein. The sample consists of 300,000 to 350,000 distinct CDR3 sequences, 16% of them appearing once. Specimen: blood. The origin of the receptors is a young man with Graves' hyperthyroidism.

Ten or more counts support this clonotype. The CDR3 nucleotides read TGTGCCAGCTCACCTTCCGGGACAGGGTCCGGGGAGCTGTTTTTT. This translates into CASSPSGTGSGELFF. The chain is built from TRBV18 and TRBJ2-2; TRBD1 matches at 9 bases. Unmatched junction bases numbered 5, after V lost 3 bases and J lost 6 bases. CDR3 length: 15 amino acids. The germline V gene encodes CDR1 KGHSH and CDR2 LQKENI.

This rearrangement joins TRBV5-1 to TRBJ1-5; 8 bases agree with TRBD1. Germline CDR1 is SGHRS and CDR2 is YFSETQ. The CDR3 is 15 residues long. V lost 0 bases, J lost 6 bases, and 5 bases stayed unmatched. Here the CDR3 reads CASSLGTGLGQPQHF. Written as DNA, the CDR3 is TGCGCCAGCAGCTTGGGGACAGGGTTAGGTCAGCCCCAGCATTTT.

This clonotype was found many times. The chain couples TRBV5-1 to TRBJ2-7; 10 nucleotides align to TRBD2. Germline assignment: CDR1 SGHRS and CDR2 YFSETQ. This CDR3 is built from 14 residues. With V trimmed by 2 bases and J by 3 bases, 2 bases remained unmatched. CDR3 in amino acids: CASSLLAGNYEQYF. The CDR3 region has the DNA TGCGCCAGCAGCTTACTAGCGGGAAACTACGAGCAGTACTTC.

This clonotype turned up a few times. The chain carries TRBV19 and TRBJ1-2, with D possibly being TRBD1 (5 bases). There are 13 residues in the CDR3. Trimming took 2 bases from V and 6 from J, leaving 10 bases between them. Germline CDR1 is LNHDA and CDR2 is SQIVND (reference sequence). Written as DNA, the CDR3 is TGTGCCAGTAGTATATTAGGGGTGCATGGCTACACCTTC. Encoded protein: CASSILGVHGYTF.

This clonotype was picked up a small number of times. The chain employs TRBV7-6 and TRBJ2-5, with TRBD2 identical over 15 bases. Germline V gene sequence: CDR1 SGHVS, CDR2 FNYEAQ. This CDR3 is 17 amino acids long. J gave up 4 bases and V 4 bases, and 7 bases lay outside the gene matches. Here the CDR3 DNA reads TGTGCCAGCAGCTGGACTAGCGGGAGGGCGCGGGTAGAGACCCAGTACTTC. Translating gives CASSWTSGRARVETQYF.

The sample holds many counts of this clonotype. The CDR3 DNA sequence: TGTGCCAGCAGCTTTTTGAGTACAGCATCAGGGGATACGCAGTATTTT. Translated: CASSFLSTASGDTQYF. The V gene is TRBV5-4, the J gene TRBJ2-3, with D possibly TRBD1 on 5 matching bases. The CDR3 runs 16 residues. Germline lookup yields CDR1 SGHNT and CDR2 YYREEE (reference sequence). Trimming stripped 2 bases from V and 6 bases from J, with 19 bases between.

The sample holds many counts of this clonotype. The chain combines TRBV2 with TRBJ1-5; the D is unclear. Germline V gene data show CDR1 as SNHLY and CDR2 as FYNNEI. Trimming left V 2 bases short and J 4 bases short, with 9 bases between. The CDR3 sequence is 14 residues long. CDR3 in amino acids: CASSERTRNQPQHF. The CDR3, as DNA: TGTGCCAGCAGTGAAAGAACAAGAAATCAGCCCCAGCATTTT.

This clonotype was found many times. V is TRBV20-1 and J is TRBJ1-6, with TRBD1 matching over 7 bases. V dropped 6 bases and J dropped 5; count of bases not matched to a gene: 4. CDR3 size: 13 residues. The germline gives CDR1 DFQATT, CDR2 SNEGSKA (reference sequence). Here the CDR3 reads CSAAGTDNSPLHF. CDR3 DNA: TGCAGTGCGGCCGGGACAGATAATTCACCCCTCCACTTT.

The J gene is TRBJ2-7, the V gene TRBV11-1; either TRBD1 or TRBD2 may fit D (5 bases each). The CDR3 has 14 residues. Germline assignment: CDR1 SGHAT and CDR2 FQDESV (reference sequence). Deletions cut 2 bases from V and 1 base from J, with 9 bases between. CDR3 nucleotides: TGTGCCAGCAGCTTACGGGACGGGTCCTACGAGCAGTACTTC. This gives the protein CASSLRDGSYEQYF.

This clonotype has more than one count but fewer than ten. The J gene is TRBJ2-7, the V gene TRBV6-1; D remains unclear. V was shortened by 2 bases and J by 1 base, with 6 bases between the two germline ends. Germline V gives CDR1 MNHNS, CDR2 SASEGT. The CDR3 consists of 13 residues. CDR3 sequence reads: CASSELGSYEQYF. DNA of the CDR3: TGTGCCAGCAGTGAACTGGGATCCTACGAGCAGTACTTC.